This T cell receptor beta chain was sequenced in a study of control samples from healthy donors and cancer patients. Using immunoSEQ multiplex PCR, the repertoire was profiled, and TCRdb retains in-frame clones only, with some absent. The table includes about 140,000 clones, approximately 90% detected once. J gave up 3 bases and V 5 bases, and 6 bases lay outside the gene matches. The CDR3 runs to 16 residues. Germline V gene sequence: CDR1 SEHNR, CDR2 FQNEAQ (reference sequence). The clonotype originates from a woman younger than 45 in good health. J is TRBJ2-3 and V is TRBV7-9; 12 bases fit TRBD1. Sequenced input: blood. The CDR3 DNA reads as TGTGCCAGCAGCACGGGACAGGGGGCGGGAACAGATACGCAGTATTTT. The encoded protein is CASSTGQGAGTDTQYF. Looking up the rest from reference TRBV7-9 and TRBJ2-3 gives the full variable domain: DTGVSQNPRHKITKRGQNVTFRCDPISEHNRLYWYRQTLGQGPEFLTYFQNEAQLEKSRLLSDRFSAERPKGSFSTLEIQRTEQGDSAMYLCASSTGQGAGTDTQYFGPGTRLTVL.